This T cell receptor (beta chain) was sequenced during a study of OX40 agonist ivuxolimab in advanced cancers. This CDR3 has 13 residues. Patients were ineligible given autoimmune disease history or systemic immunosuppression. Study-wide results and caveats: In general, CD8+ T cells held more expanded clones than CD4+ did, on average.

This clone turned up a few times. What it binds is unknown. Using immunoSEQ multiplex PCR, the repertoire was profiled, and TCRdb retains in-frame clones only, with some absent. This sample carries roughly 49,000 clones, around four fifths of them seen once, and the ten largest clones take around 1.6%. The material was CD4+ or CD8+ T cells sorted from blood, obtained in a trial of the OX40 agonist ivuxolimab. The chain combines TRBV7-5 with TRBJ2-1. TRBV7-5 is labeled a pseudogene. The TCR was taken from an adult with an advanced solid tumor such as melanoma, head and neck, liver or kidney cancer. The CDR3 protein is CARSPGGYNEQFF. The CDR3 coding sequence is TGTGCCAGAAGCCCGGGCGGATACAATGAGCAGTTCTTC.